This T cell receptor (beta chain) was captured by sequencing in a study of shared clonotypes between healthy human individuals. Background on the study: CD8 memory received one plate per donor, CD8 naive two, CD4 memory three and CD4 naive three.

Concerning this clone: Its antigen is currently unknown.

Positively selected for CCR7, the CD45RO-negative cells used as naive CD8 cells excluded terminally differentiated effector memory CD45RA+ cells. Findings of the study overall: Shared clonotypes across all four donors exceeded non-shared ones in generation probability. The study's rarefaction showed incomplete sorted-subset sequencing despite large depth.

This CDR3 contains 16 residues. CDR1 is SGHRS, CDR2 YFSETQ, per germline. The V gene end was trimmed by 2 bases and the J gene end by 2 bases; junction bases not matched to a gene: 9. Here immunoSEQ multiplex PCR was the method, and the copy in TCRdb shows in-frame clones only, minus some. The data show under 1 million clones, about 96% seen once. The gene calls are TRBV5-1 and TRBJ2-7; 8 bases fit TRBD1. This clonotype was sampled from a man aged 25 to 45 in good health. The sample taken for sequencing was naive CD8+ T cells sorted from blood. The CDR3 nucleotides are TGCGCCAGCAGCTTTTCCCGGGACAGGTATCCCTACGAGCAGTACTTC. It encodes CASSFSRDRYPYEQYF.